Following are 8 T cell receptor beta chains from one sample sequenced in a study of regulatory and conventional T cells in RAG deficiency. Genomic DNA came from blood regulatory T cells gated CD4+ CD25-high CD127-low. Clones were read by immunoSEQ multiplex PCR, and TCRdb kept only the in-frame ones, dropping some. The profile shows roughly 30,000 clones, 75% to 95% of them singletons. These sequences were also reported in another study, on regulatory T cells. As reported in that work: The primer mix had 52 TRBV and 13 TRBJ primers.

Sequencing was performed on Tregs sorted from blood. The receptors stem from a human donor in good health.

This sequence joins TRBV7-8 and TRBJ2-6; 8 bases are a match to TRBD1. The CDR3 is made up of 17 amino acids. The J segment lost 5 bases and the V segment lost 5 bases, leaving 11 bases of the junction unmatched. The germline CDR1 and CDR2 sequences are SGHVS and FQNEAQ. The CDR3 nucleotides read TGTGCCAGCAGCGGGACAGGTACCCTCTTAAGGGCCAACGTCCTGACTTTC. Protein: CASSGTGTLLRANVLTF.

V usage is TRBV5-8 and J usage is TRBJ2-5, with D maybe TRBD2 (5 bases). Germline CDR1 and CDR2: SGHTS and YDEGEE. Between the trimmed V and J ends, which lost 1 base and 2 bases, there was a span of 9 bases. The length of the CDR3 is 14 residues. The CDR3 region is CASSLFRGQETQYF. CDR3 bases: TGTGCCAGCAGCTTGTTTCGGGGACAAGAGACCCAGTACTTC.

The chain combines TRBV9 with TRBJ1-3, with D unclear. V was clipped by 4 bases and J by 0 bases, with 14 bases between them. Germline values: CDR1 SGDLS, CDR2 YYNGEE. The CDR3 is 16 residues long. The CDR3 is CASSPRVSGSGNTIYF. The CDR3 nucleotides are TGTGCCAGCAGCCCGAGGGTGTCCGGCTCTGGAAACACCATATATTTT.

The chain employs TRBV7-9 and TRBJ1-5; tentative D call: TRBD1 (5 bases). V gave up 2 bases and J gave up 7 bases, with 9 bases separating them. This CDR3 has 13 residues. Looked up from germline, CDR1 is SEHNR and CDR2 is FQNEAQ (reference sequence). The CDR3 sequence is CASSLQGGQPQHF. The CDR3 nucleotides are TGTGCCAGCAGCTTACAGGGAGGGCAGCCCCAGCATTTT. Looking up the rest from reference TRBV7-9 and TRBJ1-5 gives the full variable domain: DTGVSQNPRHKITKRGQNVTFRCDPISEHNRLYWYRQTLGQGPEFLTYFQNEAQLEKSRLLSDRFSAERPKGSFSTLEIQRTEQGDSAMYLCASSLQGGQPQHFGDGTRLSIL.

The V call is TRBV11-3, the J call TRBJ2-3; 9 nucleotides align to TRBD1. The V gene end was trimmed by 4 bases and the J gene end by 1 base; junction bases not matched to a gene: 6. Germline-derived CDR1 and CDR2 are SGHNT and YENEEA. The CDR3 runs 16 residues. This CDR3 is CASSSGQGRGTDTQYF. The CDR3 region has the DNA TGTGCCAGCAGCTCGGGACAGGGACGGGGCACAGATACGCAGTATTTT.

This chain links TRBV5-4 with TRBJ1-6, with a possible D match to TRBD1 (5 bases). Trimming left V 2 bases short and J 2 bases short, with 11 bases between. Germline V lookup: CDR1 SGHNT, CDR2 YYREEE (reference sequence). CDR3 length: 16 amino acids. Here the CDR3 DNA reads TGTGCCAGCAGCTTTACAGGTTTCCCCTATAATTCACCCCTCCACTTT. Translating gives CASSFTGFPYNSPLHF.

The CDR3 protein is CASSAGTGSEQYF. CDR3 nucleotide sequence: TGTGCCAGCTCAGCCGGGACAGGGTCCGAGCAGTACTTC. This chain links TRBV18 with TRBJ2-7; TRBD1 matches at 9 bases. From germline, CDR1 is KGHSH and CDR2 LQKENI. Losses at the gene ends were 5 bases for V and 6 bases for J; bases not matched to a gene: 5. There are 13 residues in the CDR3.

The chain has TRBV10-3 and TRBJ1-5, with D unclear. V dropped 1 base and J dropped 0 bases, with 4 bases sitting between them. CDR1 is ENHRY, CDR2 SYGVKD, per germline. The CDR3 length is 14 residues. This chain's CDR3 is CAISEWSSNQPQHF. The CDR3 DNA sequence: TGTGCCATCAGTGAGTGGAGTAGCAATCAGCCCCAGCATTTT.